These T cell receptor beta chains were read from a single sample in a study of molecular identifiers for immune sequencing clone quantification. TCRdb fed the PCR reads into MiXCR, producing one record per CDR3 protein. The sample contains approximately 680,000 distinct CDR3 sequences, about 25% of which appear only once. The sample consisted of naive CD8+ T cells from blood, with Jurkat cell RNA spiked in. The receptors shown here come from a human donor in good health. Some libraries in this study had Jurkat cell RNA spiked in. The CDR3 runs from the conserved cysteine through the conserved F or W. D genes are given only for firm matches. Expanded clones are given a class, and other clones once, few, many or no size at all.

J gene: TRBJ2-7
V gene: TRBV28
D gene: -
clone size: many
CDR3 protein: CASIMRDGSYEQYF
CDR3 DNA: TGTGCCAGCATCATGCGTGACGGTTCCTACGAGCAGTACTTC

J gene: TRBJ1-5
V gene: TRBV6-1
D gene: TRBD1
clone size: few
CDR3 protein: CASSDIQGARGQPQHF
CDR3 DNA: TGTGCCAGCAGTGACATACAGGGGGCGCGGGGTCAGCCCCAGCATTTT

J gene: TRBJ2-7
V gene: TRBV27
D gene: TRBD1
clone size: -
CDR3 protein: CASSPGTGGVNEQYF
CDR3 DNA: TGTGCCAGCAGTCCCGGGACAGGGGGCGTCAACGAGCAGTACTTC

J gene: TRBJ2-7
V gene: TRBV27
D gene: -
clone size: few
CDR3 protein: CASSELGSYEQYF
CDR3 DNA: TGTGCCAGCAGTGAACTAGGTTCCTACGAGCAGTACTTC

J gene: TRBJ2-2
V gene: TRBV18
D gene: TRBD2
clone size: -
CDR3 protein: CASSPSLAEFNTGELFF
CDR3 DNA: TGTGCCAGCTCACCATCACTAGCGGAATTCAACACCGGGGAGCTGTTTTTT

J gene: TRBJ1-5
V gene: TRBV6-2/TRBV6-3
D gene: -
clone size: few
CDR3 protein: CASSWIRNQPQHF
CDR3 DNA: TGTGCCAGCAGTTGGATCAGAAATCAGCCCCAGCATTTT

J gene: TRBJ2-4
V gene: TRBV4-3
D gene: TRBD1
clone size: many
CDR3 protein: CASSQDRAEQGYIQYF
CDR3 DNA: TGCGCCAGCAGCCAAGATCGGGCCGAACAGGGGTACATTCAGTACTTC

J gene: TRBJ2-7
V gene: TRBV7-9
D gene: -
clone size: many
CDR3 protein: CASSPDPWEATHEQYF
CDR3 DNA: TGTGCCAGCAGCCCAGATCCGTGGGAAGCCACCCACGAGCAGTACTTC

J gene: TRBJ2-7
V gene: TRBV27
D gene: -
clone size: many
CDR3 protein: CASSLSPGAYEQYF
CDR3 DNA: TGTGCCAGCAGTTTATCTCCAGGTGCCTACGAGCAGTACTTC

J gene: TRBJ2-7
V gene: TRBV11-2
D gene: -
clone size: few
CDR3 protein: CASSLAYGPYEQYF
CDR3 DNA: TGTGCCAGCAGCTTAGCGTACGGCCCCTACGAGCAGTACTTC

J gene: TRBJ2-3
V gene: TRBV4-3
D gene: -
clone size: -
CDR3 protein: CASSQDWSTDTQYF
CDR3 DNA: TGCGCCAGCAGCCAAGATTGGAGCACAGATACGCAGTATTTT

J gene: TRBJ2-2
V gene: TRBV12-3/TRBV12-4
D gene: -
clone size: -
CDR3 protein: CASSPQKTGELFF
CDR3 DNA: TGTGCCAGCAGTCCTCAGAAGACCGGGGAGCTGTTTTTT

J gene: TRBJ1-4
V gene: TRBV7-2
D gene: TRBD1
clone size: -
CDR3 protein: CASSLWGQGASSEKLFF
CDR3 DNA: TGTGCCAGCAGCTTATGGGGACAGGGGGCTAGTAGTGAAAAACTGTTTTTT

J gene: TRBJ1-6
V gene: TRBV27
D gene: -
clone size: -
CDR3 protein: CASSFGPGGGSPLHF
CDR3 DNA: TGTGCCAGCAGTTTCGGCCCTGGGGGGGGGTCACCCCTCCACTTT

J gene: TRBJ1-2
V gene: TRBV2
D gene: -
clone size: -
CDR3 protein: CASSHPGASGGYTF
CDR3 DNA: TGTGCCAGCAGTCATCCAGGGGCGAGTGGCGGCTACACCTTC

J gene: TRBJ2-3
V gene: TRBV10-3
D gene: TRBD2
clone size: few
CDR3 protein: CAISEPLAGDTDTQYF
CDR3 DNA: TGTGCCATCAGTGAACCACTAGCGGGCGACACAGATACGCAGTATTTT

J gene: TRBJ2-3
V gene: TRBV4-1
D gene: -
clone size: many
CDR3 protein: CASSQGFGSTDTQYF
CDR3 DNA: TGCGCCAGCAGCCAGGGGTTCGGCAGCACAGATACGCAGTATTTT

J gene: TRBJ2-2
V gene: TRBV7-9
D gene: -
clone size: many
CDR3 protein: CASSSNPDYGLAGELFF
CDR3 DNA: TGTGCCAGCAGCTCGAACCCAGACTATGGGTTGGCCGGGGAGCTGTTTTTT

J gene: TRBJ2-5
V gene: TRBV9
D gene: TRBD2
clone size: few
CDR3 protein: CASSVDETSGFGETQYF
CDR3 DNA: TGTGCCAGCAGCGTAGACGAGACTAGCGGGTTCGGGGAGACCCAGTACTTC

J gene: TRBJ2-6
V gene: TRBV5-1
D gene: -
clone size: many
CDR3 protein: CASTQGTGANVLTF
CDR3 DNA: TGCGCCAGCACACAGGGAACTGGGGCCAACGTCCTGACTTTC

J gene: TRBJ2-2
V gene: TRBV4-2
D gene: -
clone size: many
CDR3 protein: CASSRVAGAGELFF
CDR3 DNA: TGTGCCAGCAGCAGGGTAGCAGGCGCCGGGGAGCTGTTTTTT

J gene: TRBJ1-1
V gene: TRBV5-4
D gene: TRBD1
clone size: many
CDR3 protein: CASSLGRPGQGANQPEAFF
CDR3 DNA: TGTGCCAGCAGCTTGGGAAGACCGGGACAGGGGGCGAATCAGCCTGAAGCTTTCTTT

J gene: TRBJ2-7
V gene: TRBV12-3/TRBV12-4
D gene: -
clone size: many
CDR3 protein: CASRTGPGVYEQYF
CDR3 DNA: TGTGCCAGCAGGACGGGACCGGGGGTCTACGAGCAGTACTTC

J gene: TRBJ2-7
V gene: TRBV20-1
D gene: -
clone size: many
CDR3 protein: CSASPQEHYEQYF
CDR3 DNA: TGCAGTGCTAGCCCCCAAGAGCACTACGAGCAGTACTTC

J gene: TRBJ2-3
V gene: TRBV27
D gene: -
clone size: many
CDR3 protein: CASTSSFPTDTQYF
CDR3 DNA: TGTGCCAGCACAAGCAGTTTCCCAACAGATACGCAGTATTTT

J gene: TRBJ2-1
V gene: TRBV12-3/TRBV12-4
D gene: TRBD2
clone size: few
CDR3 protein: CASSLARTSGRDNNEQFF
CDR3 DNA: TGTGCCAGCAGTTTAGCCCGGACTAGCGGGAGGGACAACAATGAGCAGTTCTTC

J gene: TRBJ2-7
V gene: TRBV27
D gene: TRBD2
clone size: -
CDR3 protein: CASSLTSGRINEQYF
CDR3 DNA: TGTGCCAGCAGTCTAACTAGCGGGAGGATTAACGAGCAGTACTTC

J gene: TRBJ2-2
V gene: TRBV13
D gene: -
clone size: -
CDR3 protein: CASRPQDGGLGGELFF
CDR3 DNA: TGTGCCAGCAGACCCCAGGACGGGGGGCTAGGCGGGGAGCTGTTTTTT

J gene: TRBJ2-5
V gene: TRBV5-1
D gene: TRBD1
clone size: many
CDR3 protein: CASSLGTGEQETQYF
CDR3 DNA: TGCGCCAGCAGCTTGGGGACAGGGGAACAAGAGACCCAGTACTTC

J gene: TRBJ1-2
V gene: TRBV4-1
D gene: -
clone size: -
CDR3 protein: CASSQIRYGDAGYTF
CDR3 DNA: TGCGCCAGCAGCCAGATACGGTACGGGGATGCTGGCTACACCTTC

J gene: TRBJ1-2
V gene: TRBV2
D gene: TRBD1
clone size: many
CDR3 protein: CASSELGQGRDGYTF
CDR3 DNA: TGTGCCAGCAGTGAACTTGGACAGGGGAGGGATGGCTACACCTTC

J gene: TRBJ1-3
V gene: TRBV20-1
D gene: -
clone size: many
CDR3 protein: CSARPQGLSGNTIYF
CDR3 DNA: TGCAGTGCTAGACCCCAGGGCCTCTCTGGAAACACCATATATTTT

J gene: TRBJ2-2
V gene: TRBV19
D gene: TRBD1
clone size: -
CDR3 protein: CASSGGTGLYTGVLFF
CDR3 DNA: TGTGCCAGTAGTGGAGGGACAGGGTTATACACCGGGGTGCTGTTTTTT

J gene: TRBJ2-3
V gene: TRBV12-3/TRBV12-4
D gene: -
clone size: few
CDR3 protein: CASSLVSGGATDTQYF
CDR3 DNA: TGTGCCAGCAGTTTAGTCTCCGGGGGCGCCACAGATACGCAGTATTTT

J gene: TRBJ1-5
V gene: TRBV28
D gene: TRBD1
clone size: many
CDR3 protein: CASSYGQAYSQPQHF
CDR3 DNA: TGTGCCAGCAGTTATGGACAGGCGTACAGTCAGCCCCAGCATTTT

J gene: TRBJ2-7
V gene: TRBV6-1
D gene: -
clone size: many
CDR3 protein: CASSELEDITYEQYF
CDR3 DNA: TGTGCCAGCAGTGAATTGGAGGACATCACCTACGAGCAGTACTTC

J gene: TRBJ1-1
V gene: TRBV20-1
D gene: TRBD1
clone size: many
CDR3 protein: CSASTGDNTEAFF
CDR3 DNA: TGCAGTGCGTCTACAGGGGACAACACTGAAGCTTTCTTT